What follows is one T cell receptor (beta chain) and its context. Assay: immunoSEQ multiplex PCR; the TCRdb copy retains only in-frame clones and omits some. The sample yields 250,000 to 350,000 clones, roughly 90% seen once. This CDR3 comprises 13 residues. V shed 4 bases and J shed 0 bases, with 9 bases lying between them. Germline-derived CDR1 and CDR2 are SQVTM and ANQGSEA. The sample belongs to a study of cytomegalovirus exposure and HLA in healthy donors. The chain uses TRBV29-1 and TRBJ1-1; D is ambiguous. The specimen sequenced was PBMCs. The TCR was taken from a woman in her 30s in good health and CMV-seropositive. CDR3 DNA: TGCAGCGTTGTAGGCCGGATGAACACTGAAGCTTTCTTT. This translates into CSVVGRMNTEAFF.